This record concerns one T cell receptor (beta chain) sequence. V shed 3 bases, J shed 2 bases, and the junction held 5 bases outside the gene matches. Germline V gene sequence: CDR1 SQVTM, CDR2 ANQGSEA. The CDR3 contains 14 residues. The PCR employed 60 Vbeta primers together with 13 Jbeta primers. Profiled with immunoSEQ multiplex PCR; TCRdb holds only in-frame clones, not every one. Among roughly 120,000 clones listed, around 64% were seen once. The data stem from a study of cytomegalovirus exposure and HLA in healthy donors. The material sequenced was PBMCs. This sequence joins TRBV29-1 and TRBJ1-2; 8 nucleotides match TRBD1. This sequence originates from a woman aged 25 to 45 in good health and CMV-seronegative. This chain's CDR3 is CSVDDRGPNYGYTF. The CDR3 DNA reads TGCAGCGTTGACGACAGGGGACCAAACTATGGCTACACCTTC.